This is a list of T cell receptor beta chains from one sample in a study of shared clonotypes between healthy human individuals. Produced via immunoSEQ multiplex PCR; TCRdb's table is partial and in-frame only. Among around 340,000 clones, more than 60% were seen once, and the ten largest hold 8.5% to 12%. The sample taken for sequencing was memory CD4+ T cells sorted from blood. The source of these receptors is a man aged 25 to 40 in good health. CDR3s include the opening cysteine and the closing phenylalanine or tryptophan. A D gene is named only where the DNA matches it firmly. The listing skips clone size in some rows; elsewhere it reads once, few, many or a size class.

size	length	V	J	D	CDR3	DNA
many	13	TRBV13	TRBJ2-1	NA	CASSLDSYNEQFF	TGTGCCAGCAGCTTAGACTCCTACAATGAGCAGTTCTTC
NA	15	TRBV4-2	TRBJ2-1	TRBD2	CASSQDLAGYNEQFF	TGTGCCAGCAGCCAAGATCTAGCGGGCTACAATGAGCAGTTCTTC
NA	13	TRBV13	TRBJ2-5	NA	CASSLGGVETQYF	TGTGCCAGCAGCTTAGGAGGGGTGGAGACCCAGTACTTC
once	14	TRBV9	TRBJ2-5	NA	CASSVAPAGETQYF	TGTGCCAGCAGCGTAGCCCCAGCGGGTGAGACCCAGTACTTC
few	16	TRBV5-4	TRBJ2-5	TRBD2	CASSLESGRMGETQYF	TGTGCCAGCAGCTTGGAAAGCGGGAGAATGGGAGAGACCCAGTACTTC
NA	13	TRBV6-5	TRBJ2-7	NA	CASSSGVAREQYF	TGTGCCAGCAGTTCGGGAGTGGCGCGCGAGCAGTACTTC
NA	14	TRBV21-1	TRBJ2-3	NA	CASSKAERADTQYF	TGTGCCAGCAGCAAAGCCGAGAGGGCAGATACGCAGTATTTT
NA	10	TRBV2	TRBJ1-2	TRBD1	CASRGTVIVW	TGTGCCAGCAGGGGGACAGTAATTGTATGG
NA	13	TRBV5-6	TRBJ2-5	TRBD1	CASSETGSETQYF	TGTGCCAGCAGTGAGACAGGGTCGGAGACCCAGTACTTC
NA	17	TRBV5-1	TRBJ2-7	TRBD2	CASSLVFGLADNYEQYF	TGCGCCAGCAGCTTGGTTTTCGGACTAGCGGACAACTACGAGCAGTACTTC
NA	18	TRBV25-1	TRBJ2-7	NA	CASSDPGYDSLTTREQYF	TGTGCCAGCAGTGATCCGGGGTATGATAGCCTTACTACTCGGGAGCAGTACTTC
NA	14	TRBV6-1	TRBJ2-5	TRBD1	CASSEGTGLKTQYF	TGTGCCAGCAGTGAGGGGACAGGGCTCAAGACCCAGTACTTC
NA	16	TRBV27	TRBJ1-5	TRBD1	CASSRTGQKYNQPQHF	TGTGCCAGCAGCCGCACGGGACAGAAATACAATCAGCCCCAGCATTTT
NA	14	TRBV6-5	TRBJ2-7	TRBD1	CASSLRDSPYEQYF	TGTGCCAGCAGTCTCCGGGACAGCCCCTACGAGCAGTACTTC
NA	15	TRBV28	TRBJ1-4	NA	CASSLFGSTNEKLFF	TGTGCCAGCAGTTTATTCGGAAGTACTAATGAAAAACTGTTTTTT
once	16	TRBV28	TRBJ2-3	TRBD1	CASSLSGTGGRDTQYF	TGTGCCAGCAGTTTATCTGGGACAGGGGGAAGAGATACGCAGTATTTT
NA	12	TRBV29-1	TRBJ2-7	NA	CSAEGERYEQYF	TGCAGCGCAGAGGGTGAACGCTACGAGCAGTACTTC
once	18	TRBV21-1	TRBJ2-1	NA	CASSKGPKRGTAYNEQFF	TGTGCCAGCAGCAAAGGGCCAAAAAGGGGGACAGCTTACAATGAGCAGTTCTTC
NA	16	TRBV7-8	TRBJ2-1	NA	CASSSIQGRGHNEQFF	TGTGCCAGCAGCTCGATCCAGGGACGCGGACACAATGAGCAGTTCTTC
many	17	TRBV9	TRBJ2-1	NA	CASSVDPPSGIYNEQFF	TGTGCCAGCAGCGTAGACCCCCCTAGTGGTATCTACAATGAGCAGTTCTTC
NA	12	TRBV7-9	TRBJ2-3	NA	CASSFTADTQYF	TGTGCCAGCAGCTTTACGGCAGATACGCAGTATTTT
NA	15	TRBV28	TRBJ2-7	TRBD1	CASVFGQVLSYEQYF	TGTGCCAGCGTATTCGGACAGGTCCTCTCCTACGAGCAGTACTTC
few	16	TRBV28	TRBJ1-4	TRBD1	CASSETGGATNEKLFF	TGTGCCAGCAGTGAGACAGGGGGCGCGACTAATGAAAAACTGTTTTTT
NA	16	TRBV2	TRBJ2-5	NA	CAAWGPRLGVQETQYF	TGTGCTGCGTGGGGGCCCCGACTAGGGGTGCAAGAGACCCAGTACTTC
few	12	TRBV7-9	TRBJ2-7	NA	CASSLEVYEQYF	TGTGCCAGCAGCTTGGAGGTCTACGAGCAGTACTTC
NA	15	TRBV28	TRBJ1-2	NA	CASSLLSPLNYGYTF	TGTGCCAGCAGTTTATTATCCCCCTTGAACTATGGCTACACCTTC
NA	14	TRBV5-1	TRBJ2-7	TRBD2	CASSRLAGAYEQYF	TGCGCCAGCAGTAGGCTAGCGGGAGCCTACGAGCAGTACTTC
NA	16	TRBV15	TRBJ2-7	NA	CATSRDPPRDHYEQYF	TGTGCCACCAGCAGAGACCCCCCGCGGGACCACTACGAGCAGTACTTC
NA	17	TRBV30	TRBJ2-2	TRBD1	CAWSASGTGKNTGELFF	TGTGCCTGGAGCGCAAGCGGGACAGGGAAGAACACCGGGGAGCTGTTTTTT
NA	13	TRBV4-1	TRBJ1-5	NA	CASSQVWGQPQHF	TGCGCCAGCAGCCAAGTTTGGGGACAGCCCCAGCATTTT
few	11	TRBV7-2	TRBJ2-5	NA	CASSSHEDQYF	TGTGCCAGCAGCTCCCATGAGGACCAGTACTTC
NA	16	TRBV7-9	TRBJ2-2	TRBD2	CASSLGLAGNTGELFF	TGTGCCAGCAGCCTCGGACTAGCGGGGAACACCGGGGAGCTGTTTTTT
NA	14	TRBV11-2	TRBJ1-3	NA	CASTENFSGNTIYF	TGTGCCAGCACGGAGAACTTCTCTGGAAACACCATATATTTT
NA	17	TRBV11-2	TRBJ2-5	TRBD1	CASSAVGTGGLRETQYF	TGTGCCAGCAGCGCGGTGGGGACAGGGGGTTTAAGGGAGACCCAGTACTTC
NA	15	TRBV5-5	TRBJ1-1	NA	CASEVRGSMNTEAFF	TGTGCCAGCGAGGTTAGGGGGTCGATGAACACTGAAGCTTTCTTT
NA	16	TRBV19	TRBJ2-2	TRBD1	CASSRGDRFYTGELFF	TGTGCCAGTAGTAGGGGGGACAGGTTCTACACCGGGGAGCTGTTTTTT
NA	12	TRBV28	TRBJ2-3	NA	CASSSDLDTQYF	TGTGCCAGCAGTTCGGACTTAGATACGCAGTATTTT
few	12	TRBV29-1	TRBJ1-5	NA	CSVAGGAGPQHF	TGCAGCGTCGCAGGCGGGGCCGGGCCCCAGCATTTT
NA	14	TRBV9	TRBJ2-7	TRBD2	CASSARDYHYEQYF	TGTGCCAGCAGCGCCCGGGACTACCACTACGAGCAGTACTTC
NA	15	TRBV5-6	TRBJ2-5	NA	CASSFWGRIPETQYF	TGTGCCAGCAGCTTTTGGGGGCGTATCCCAGAGACCCAGTACTTC
NA	13	TRBV28	TRBJ1-2	NA	CASSPTHNYGYTF	TGTGCCAGCAGTCCCACCCATAACTATGGCTACACCTTC